The 21 T cell receptor beta chains in this list originate from one sample, sequenced in a study of blood T cell repertoires in COVID-19. Generated by immunoSEQ multiplex PCR, the TCRdb table keeps only in-frame clones and is missing some. The repertoire consists of around 260,000 clones, with roughly 88% occurring once and the leading ten covering 10% to 13%. The specimen was peripheral blood. Receptors were obtained from a woman aged 70 to 79 with COVID-19, enrolled during active disease.

This rearrangement joins TRBV27 to TRBJ2-2, with D tentatively TRBD2 (6 bases). CDR3 size: 15 residues. Germline CDR1 reads MNHEY; CDR2 reads SMNVEV (reference sequence). The V end was cut by 3 bases, the J end by 4 bases, with 12 bases between. CDR3 DNA sequence: TGTGCCAGCAGTTTCTTTCTGGGGGGCACCGGGGAGCTGTTTTTT. Protein sequence: CASSFFLGGTGELFF.

This sequence joins TRBV18 and TRBJ1-2, with 9 bases that match TRBD1. From germline, CDR1 is KGHSH and CDR2 LQKENI. Unmatched junction bases numbered 3, after V lost 3 bases and J lost 10 bases. The CDR3 contains 12 residues. The CDR3 protein is CASSPGQGTYTF. For the CDR3, the DNA is TGTGCCAGCTCACCGGGACAGGGTACCTACACCTTC.

The rearrangement uses TRBV5-1 and TRBJ2-6; a possible D gene is TRBD1 (5 bases). There are 15 residues in the CDR3. Germline loops: CDR1 SGHRS, CDR2 YFSETQ. Trimming left V 1 base short and J 2 bases short, with 7 bases between. This CDR3 is CASSLMGPGANVLTF. CDR3 nucleotides: TGCGCCAGCAGCTTGATGGGGCCTGGGGCCAACGTCCTGACTTTC.

This chain uses TRBV18 with TRBJ2-2; D not certain. Between the trimmed V and J ends, which lost 2 bases and 7 bases, there was a span of 11 bases. Germline CDR1 is KGHSH and CDR2 is LQKENI. The CDR3 has 14 amino acids. The CDR3 DNA reads TGTGCCAGCTCACCAGATAGCAGCCTCGGGGAGCTGTTTTTT. This gives the protein CASSPDSSLGELFF.

This clone was seen only a few times. DNA of the CDR3: TGTGCCAGCGAAGGGACTTTCACAACTAATGAAAAACTGTTTTTT. Residues: CASEGTFTTNEKLFF. This rearrangement joins TRBV28 to TRBJ1-4; perhaps TRBD1 as D (5 bases). The germline V and J ends were trimmed by 8 bases and 0 bases, with 13 bases remaining between them. CDR1 and CDR2 from the germline V gene are MDHEN and SYDVKM. The CDR3 contains 15 residues.

A single count supports this clone. The chain recombines TRBV2 with TRBJ1-5; TRBD1 matches at 9 bases. CDR1 is SNHLY and CDR2 is FYNNEI in the germline V gene. Trimming removed 6 bases from V and 4 bases from J; junction bases left unmatched: 10. The CDR3 contains 16 residues. CDR3 in amino acids: CASRRYRGLGNQPQHF. CDR3 coding DNA: TGTGCCAGCAGGAGATACAGGGGGCTTGGTAATCAGCCCCAGCATTTT.

This chain joins TRBV28 and TRBJ2-1; possibly TRBD1 for D (6 bases). This CDR3 region has 15 residues. The V end was cut by 1 base, the J end by 7 bases, with 14 bases between. CDR1 MDHEN and CDR2 SYDVKM come from the germline V gene. CDR3 DNA sequence: TGTGCCAGCAGTTTATTTGCCCTTAGGGGGAATGAGCAGTTCTTC. It is translated as CASSLFALRGNEQFF. Full variable domain (outside the CDR3, taken from reference TRBV28 and TRBJ2-1): DVKVTQSSRYLVKRTGEKVFLECVQDMDHENMFWYRQDPGLGLRLIYFSYDVKMKEKGDIPEGYSVSREKKERFSLILESASTNQTSMYLCASSLFALRGNEQFFGPGTRLTVL.

This chain links TRBV7-8 with TRBJ2-7; 9 bases are a match to TRBD2. The ends lost 4 bases at V and 3 bases at J; junction bases unmatched: 4. Germline values: CDR1 SGHVS, CDR2 FQNEAQ. The CDR3 is made up of 14 amino acids. CDR3 nucleotide sequence: TGTGCCAGCAGCTCGACTAGCGGCTACTACGAGCAGTACTTC. It encodes CASSSTSGYYEQYF.

The chain is built from TRBV28 and TRBJ1-2, with D perhaps TRBD1 (5 bases). This CDR3 region has 16 residues. V was pared by 5 bases and J by 4 bases, with 20 bases between. The germline V gene encodes CDR1 MDHEN and CDR2 SYDVKM. The CDR3, as DNA: TGTGCCAGCAGTCGAACGCCCAGGGCACGATCCTATGGCTACACCTTC. Translated, it gives CASSRTPRARSYGYTF.

V is TRBV29-1 and J is TRBJ1-2; TRBD1 aligns across 9 bases. The V gene end was trimmed by 6 bases and the J gene end by 3 bases; junction bases not matched to a gene: 5. This CDR3 has 13 residues. Looked up from germline, CDR1 is SQVTM and CDR2 is ANQGSEA. CDR3 region: CSVGDRVDYGYTF. CDR3 DNA sequence: TGCAGCGTCGGGGACAGGGTTGACTATGGCTACACCTTC.

The chain employs TRBV14 and TRBJ1-2; D perhaps matches TRBD1 (6 bases). The V and J ends lost 2 bases and 12 bases respectively, with 16 bases between them. Germline V gene data show CDR1 as SGHDN and CDR2 as FVKESK. The CDR3 runs to 13 residues. This chain's CDR3 is CASSQISSGGHTF. The CDR3 DNA reads TGTGCCAGCAGCCAAATCTCCTCGGGGGGCCACACCTTC.

V is TRBV7-6 and J is TRBJ2-5; D perhaps matches TRBD2 (6 bases). In germline, CDR1 is SGHVS, CDR2 FNYEAQ. This CDR3 spans 14 amino acids. With 1 base removed from V and 8 bases from J, the gap between germline ends came to 14 bases. The CDR3 DNA reads as TGTGCCAGCAGCTTAGGTTCGGGGGACGGAACCCAGTACTTC. Its translation: CASSLGSGDGTQYF.

The rearrangement uses TRBV28 and TRBJ2-1, with 12 bases fitting TRBD1. CDR3 size: 15 residues. Germline loops: CDR1 MDHEN, CDR2 SYDVKM. Trimming at V came to 4 bases and at J to 6 bases, leaving 4 bases not matched to a gene. CDR3: CASSSPGQGANEQFF. CDR3 in DNA: TGTGCCAGCAGTTCGCCGGGACAGGGGGCCAATGAGCAGTTCTTC.

The chain joins TRBV27 to TRBJ1-5; 9 bases fit TRBD1. CDR1 MNHEY and CDR2 SMNVEV come from the germline V gene (reference sequence). This CDR3 region has 14 residues. J was trimmed by 5 bases and V by 4 bases; bases with no gene match: 3. CDR3 protein: CASSSDRGYQPQHF. CDR3 coding DNA: TGTGCCAGCAGTTCTGACAGGGGGTATCAGCCCCAGCATTTT.

The chain carries TRBV5-1 and TRBJ2-7; TRBD2 might be the D (6 bases). In germline, CDR1 is SGHRS, CDR2 YFSETQ. V dropped 4 bases and J dropped 6 bases, with 14 bases sitting between them. CDR3 length: 13 amino acids. The CDR3 spells CASSISGGLEQYF. The CDR3, as DNA: TGCGCCAGCAGCATCTCCGGGGGTCTCGAGCAGTACTTC.

V usage is TRBV7-2 and J usage is TRBJ2-7; D perhaps matches TRBD2 (5 bases). The CDR3 runs to 16 residues. Trimming stripped 4 bases from V and 0 bases from J, with 16 bases between. Germline lookup yields CDR1 SGHTA and CDR2 FQGNSA. CDR3 sequence: CASSSRTASSSYEQYF. Here the CDR3 DNA reads TGTGCCAGCAGCTCGAGGACTGCCTCCAGCTCCTACGAGCAGTACTTC.

The chain employs TRBV15 and TRBJ1-3; 7 positions match TRBD1. The junction had 9 bases not matched to a gene; V was cut back by 0 bases and J by 4 bases. CDR3 length equals 17 residues. CDR1 LNHNV and CDR2 YYDKDF come from the germline V gene (reference sequence). The DNA of the CDR3 is TGTGCCACCAGCAGAGAGAGGAGACAGGGCGCCGGAAACACCATATATTTT. It translates to CATSRERRQGAGNTIYF. Filled out from reference TRBV15 and TRBJ1-3, the complete variable domain reads DAMVIQNPRYQVTQFGKPVTLSCSQTLNHNVMYWYQQKSSQAPKLLFHYYDKDFNNEADTPDNFQSRRPNTSFCFLDIRSPGLGDTAMYLCATSRERRQGAGNTIYFGEGSWLTVV.

This chain connects TRBV24-1 to TRBJ2-1; unclear D gene. From germline, CDR1 is KGHDR and CDR2 SFDVKD. V was clipped by 0 bases and J by 3 bases, with 17 bases between them. The CDR3 spans 18 residues. CDR3 amino acids: CATSDLQPGRVNYNEQFF. The CDR3 DNA reads TGTGCCACCAGTGATTTGCAACCCGGCCGGGTGAACTACAATGAGCAGTTCTTC.

The chain uses TRBV2 and TRBJ2-3; TRBD2 aligns across 9 bases. Losses at the gene ends were 7 bases for V and 4 bases for J; bases not matched to a gene: 6. The CDR3 is 14 residues long. Germline CDR1 reads SNHLY; CDR2 reads FYNNEI. Here the CDR3 reads CASKVAGVSDTQYF. CDR3 DNA sequence: TGTGCCAGCAAGGTAGCGGGAGTGTCAGATACGCAGTATTTT.

The chain is built from TRBV28 and TRBJ2-1, with TRBD2 matching over 9 bases. Germline CDR1 is MDHEN and CDR2 is SYDVKM. With 3 bases clipped from V and 0 bases from J, the junction kept 6 bases outside the gene matches. The CDR3 runs to 17 residues. The CDR3 reads CASSFFLAGSSYNEQFF. The CDR3 bases are TGTGCCAGCAGTTTTTTTCTAGCGGGGAGCTCCTACAATGAGCAGTTCTTC.

This chain joins TRBV6-5 and TRBJ2-6; D not certain. The CDR3 length is 15 residues. V was shortened by 7 bases and J by 0 bases, with 10 bases between the two germline ends. Germline V gives CDR1 MNHEY, CDR2 SVGAGI. CDR3 coding DNA: TGTGCCAGCACCAGAATAAGCTCTGGGGCCAACGTCCTGACTTTC. Protein product: CASTRISSGANVLTF.